The sequence of this T cell receptor beta chain was determined in a study of T cell clonality in common variable immunodeficiency. Study observations and caveats: CVID subjects showed higher TCRbeta clonality than healthy controls. Common variable immunodeficiency TCR beta sequences reportedly had fewer deletions and N-nucleotide insertions.

Notes on this clone: As yet, its antigen is unknown. The CDR3 end falls 3 residues outside the read, so it is completed with the germline J gene.

Equal genomic DNA amounts from CVID and control samples were sequenced. Here immunoSEQ multiplex PCR was the method, and the copy in TCRdb shows in-frame clones only, minus some. Singletons are absent from the sample, which has some 21,000 clones. V was pared by 2 bases and J by 0 bases, with 16 bases between. The CDR3 extends over 17 amino acids. Germline CDR1 is SGHTA and CDR2 is FQGTGA. Both groups were predominantly of Caucasian heritage. Blood came from CVID subjects not ill and not taking immunomodulatory or immunosuppressive medication. This clonotype originated in a human donor with common variable immunodeficiency. V usage is TRBV7-3 and J usage is TRBJ1-1; tentative D call: TRBD1 (6 bases). The sequenced material came from peripheral blood mononuclear cells. CDR3 bases read: TGTGCCAGCAGCTTAGGGGGTGGAGGGGACATGAACACTGAA. It is translated as CASSLGGGGDMNTE. The full CDR3 protein reads CASSLGGGGDMNTEAFF.